Following are 10 T cell receptor beta chains from one sample sequenced in a study of post-analysis software for immune sequencing data. Unique molecular identifiers featured in each of the TCR beta cDNA libraries. TCRdb analysed the PCR reads with MiXCR anew, one entry per CDR3 protein. The table lists more than 450,000 distinct CDR3 sequences, 44% of them singletons. No antigen is known for these receptors. Study-level points and caveats: Higher frequency in patients than in controls was seen for a handful of TRBV segments, with TRBV5-6, TRBV5-1 and TRBV20-1 among them.

Material: blood. The receptors stem from a girl under 18 with multiple sclerosis.

The chain recombines TRBV6-2 or TRBV6-3 with TRBJ2-7; 12 bases are shared with TRBD1. CDR1 and CDR2 (germline): MNHEY, SVGEGT. With V trimmed by 2 bases and J by 2 bases, 19 bases remained unmatched. This CDR3 has 21 residues. This CDR3 reads CASSYRTSRDRGREEPYEQYF. The CDR3 DNA reads as TGTGCCAGCAGTTACCGTACATCGCGGGACAGGGGGCGCGAGGAGCCCTACGAGCAGTACTTC.

The V gene is TRBV12-3 or TRBV12-4, the J gene TRBJ1-2; 8 bases match TRBD1. With V trimmed by 7 bases and J by 6 bases, 7 bases remained unmatched. This CDR3 spans 13 amino acids. In nucleotides, the CDR3 is TGTGCCAGCACCCCTGGACAGGGTGATGGCTACACCTTC. Its translation: CASTPGQGDGYTF.

This chain links TRBV6-1 with TRBJ1-5; the D is unclear. Germline V gene lookup returns CDR1 MNHNS and CDR2 SASEGT. The CDR3 has 15 residues. Trimming left V 0 bases short and J 0 bases short, with 6 bases between. CDR3 sequence (DNA): TGTGCCAGCAGTGAAGCAGGTTTTAGCAATCAGCCCCAGCATTTT. It is translated as CASSEAGFSNQPQHF.

This chain joins TRBV21-1 and TRBJ1-2. TRBV21-1 is a pseudogene. The length of the CDR3 is 14 residues. CDR3 DNA: TGTGCCAGCAGCAAAGTTCGGATGCGCTATGGCTACACCTTC. Protein sequence: CASSKVRMRYGYTF.

CDR3 residues: CASSLSTGPAGEQYF. The CDR3, as DNA: TGTGCCAGCAGCTTGTCCACAGGGCCGGCAGGCGAGCAGTACTTC. The chain links TRBV5-5 to TRBJ2-5, with D maybe TRBD1 (6 bases). The better agreement between TRBJ2-7 and the DNA end casts doubt on the J call. This CDR3 is 15 amino acids long. Germline V lookup: CDR1 SGHKS, CDR2 YYEKEE (reference sequence).

This chain connects TRBV4-1 to TRBJ1-1; D is possibly TRBD1 (5 bases). The CDR3 loop spans 15 amino acids. Trimming removed 3 bases at V and 1 base at J, with 12 bases between. CDR1 MGHRA and CDR2 YSYEKL come from the germline V gene. The CDR3 loop is CASSHPSRANTEAFF. The CDR3 DNA follows: TGCGCCAGCAGCCATCCGTCCAGGGCGAACACTGAAGCTTTCTTT.

V and J are TRBV7-9 and TRBJ2-7, with 9 nucleotides matching TRBD1. The CDR3 runs to 15 residues. J was trimmed by 5 bases and V by 5 bases; bases with no gene match: 10. Germline V gene sequence: CDR1 SEHNR, CDR2 FQNEAQ (reference sequence). The CDR3 DNA sequence: TGTGCCAGCAGCCCGTCCGGGACAGGGTTCCACGAGCAGTACTTC. Its translation is CASSPSGTGFHEQYF.

The J gene is TRBJ2-7, the V gene TRBV18, with 8 bases that match TRBD2. Germline V gene lookup returns CDR1 KGHSH and CDR2 LQKENI. This CDR3 is 15 amino acids long. The J segment lost 6 bases and the V segment lost 3 bases, leaving 10 bases of the junction unmatched. CDR3 nucleotides: TGTGCCAGCTCACCTACGGGGGGGACTGCCTCCGAGCAGTACTTC. This gives the protein CASSPTGGTASEQYF.

CDR3 sequence: CASSQVGRRDGEQFF. The CDR3 DNA is TGTGCCAGCAGCCAAGTCGGCAGACGTGACGGGGAGCAGTTCTTC. The chain combines TRBV4-2 with TRBJ2-1, with no clear D. The CDR3 has 15 residues. Germline V gene sequence: CDR1 LGHNA, CDR2 YNFKEQ. V lost 1 base to trimming and J lost 10 bases, with 17 bases between them.

The rearrangement links TRBV6-5 to TRBJ1-2; D gene ambiguous. Per the germline V gene, CDR1 is MNHEY and CDR2 is SVGAGI. The CDR3 covers 14 residues. The germline V and J ends were trimmed by 6 bases and 2 bases, with 13 bases remaining between them. Here the CDR3 DNA reads TGTGCCAGCAGCTTTTCGGTAGTCAACTATGGCTACACCTTC. Translating it yields CASSFSVVNYGYTF.